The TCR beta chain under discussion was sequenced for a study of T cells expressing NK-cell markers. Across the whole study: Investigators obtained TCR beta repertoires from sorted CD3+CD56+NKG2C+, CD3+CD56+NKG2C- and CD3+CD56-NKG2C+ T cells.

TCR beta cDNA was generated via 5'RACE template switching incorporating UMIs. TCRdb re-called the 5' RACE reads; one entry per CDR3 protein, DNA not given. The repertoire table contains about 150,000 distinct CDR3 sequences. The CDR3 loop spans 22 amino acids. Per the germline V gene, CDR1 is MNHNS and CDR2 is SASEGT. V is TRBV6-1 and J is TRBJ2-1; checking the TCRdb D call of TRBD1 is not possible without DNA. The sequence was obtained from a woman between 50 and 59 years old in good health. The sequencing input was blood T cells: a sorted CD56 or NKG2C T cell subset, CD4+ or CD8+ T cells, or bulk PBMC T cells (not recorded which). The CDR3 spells CASSEVDRGRAASGSSYNEQFF.